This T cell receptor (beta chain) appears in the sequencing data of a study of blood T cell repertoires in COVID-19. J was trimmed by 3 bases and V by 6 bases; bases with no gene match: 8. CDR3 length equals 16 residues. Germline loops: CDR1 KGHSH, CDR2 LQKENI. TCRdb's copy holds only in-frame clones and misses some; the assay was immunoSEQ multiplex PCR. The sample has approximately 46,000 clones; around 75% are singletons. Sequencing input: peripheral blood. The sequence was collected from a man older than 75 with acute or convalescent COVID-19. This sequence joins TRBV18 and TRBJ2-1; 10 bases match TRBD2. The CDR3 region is CASSPGLAVNYNEQFF. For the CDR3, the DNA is TGTGCCAGCTCGCCTGGACTAGCGGTTAACTACAATGAGCAGTTCTTC. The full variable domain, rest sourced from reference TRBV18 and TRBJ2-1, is NAGVMQNPRHLVRRRGQEARLRCSPMKGHSHVYWYRQLPEEGLKFMVYLQKENIIDESGMPKERFSAEFPKEGPSILRIQQVVRGDSAAYFCASSPGLAVNYNEQFFGPGTRLTVL.